These 28 T cell receptor beta chains share one sample of origin, sequenced in a study of blood T cell repertoires in COVID-19. Sequencing used immunoSEQ multiplex PCR; TCRdb keeps in-frame clones, though not all of them. The table records some 160,000 clones, under 95% of them present only once. The specimen was peripheral blood. The receptors come from a man in his late teens or twenties with COVID-19, enrolled during active disease.

The gene calls are TRBV19 and TRBJ2-1; 10 nucleotides line up with TRBD2. Germline lookup yields CDR1 LNHDA and CDR2 SQIVND (reference sequence). The CDR3 consists of 17 residues. J was trimmed by 5 bases and V by 8 bases; bases with no gene match: 15. The CDR3 here is CASCPTSGRVGNNEQFF. CDR3 nucleotides: TGTGCCAGTTGCCCGACGAGCGGGAGGGTCGGGAACAATGAGCAGTTCTTC.

The V gene is TRBV7-2, the J gene TRBJ1-2, with D perhaps matching TRBD1 (5 bases). Between the trimmed V and J ends, which lost 0 bases and 2 bases, there was a span of 10 bases. The germline V gene encodes CDR1 SGHTA and CDR2 FQGNSA. The CDR3 is 15 amino acids. This chain's CDR3 is CASSLALGGNYGYTF. The CDR3 coding sequence is TGTGCCAGCAGCTTAGCACTCGGGGGGAACTATGGCTACACCTTC.

This chain's CDR3 is CASSVRILGGTGANVLTF. The DNA for the CDR3 is TGTGCCAGCAGCGTCCGTATCTTGGGGGGAACTGGGGCCAACGTCCTGACTTTC. The V call is TRBV9, the J call TRBJ2-6; TRBD2 is a possible D gene (6 bases). This CDR3 has 18 amino acids. The V end was cut by 2 bases, the J end by 2 bases, with 17 bases between. CDR1 SGDLS and CDR2 YYNGEE come from the germline V gene.

The chain recombines TRBV28 with TRBJ1-5, with no clear D. From germline, CDR1 is MDHEN and CDR2 SYDVKM. The CDR3 extends over 11 amino acids. V shed 6 bases and J shed 9 bases, with 9 bases lying between them. CDR3 DNA: TGTGCCAGCAGCTCTACCGGGCCCCAGCATTTT. Protein product: CASSSTGPQHF.

The rearrangement joins TRBV24-1 to TRBJ2-5, with TRBD1 as a possible D gene (5 bases). This CDR3 is 17 amino acids long. The V gene's germline CDR1 is KGHDR and CDR2 SFDVKD. Trimming removed 0 bases at V and 2 bases at J, with 15 bases between. The CDR3 region has the DNA TGTGCCACCAGTGATTTGCAGGGCCTGGGGTCACAAGAGACCCAGTACTTC. This codes for CATSDLQGLGSQETQYF.

The V gene is TRBV10-3, the J gene TRBJ2-3, with 8 bases identical to TRBD2. Germline-derived CDR1 and CDR2 are ENHRY and SYGVKD. The CDR3 length is 14 residues. Trimming took 11 bases from V and 4 from J; bases not matched to a gene: 11. Here the CDR3 DNA reads TGTGCCGCAAACACCCGGGGGGGCGCAGATACGCAGTATTTT. Amino acid sequence: CAANTRGGADTQYF.

The rearrangement links TRBV5-5 to TRBJ2-7; 10 nucleotides match TRBD1. With 4 bases clipped from V and 2 bases from J, the junction kept 9 bases outside the gene matches. Germline V gene lookup returns CDR1 SGHKS and CDR2 YYEKEE (reference sequence). This CDR3 contains 16 residues. Here the CDR3 DNA reads TGTGCCAGCAGCCTACACCGGGACAGGGGTACCTACGAGCAGTACTTC. This codes for CASSLHRDRGTYEQYF.

The chain employs TRBV27 and TRBJ2-1; 8 bases align to TRBD2. The CDR3 contains 14 residues. The V gene's germline CDR1 is MNHEY and CDR2 SMNVEV (reference sequence). Trimming cost V 2 bases and J 5 bases; bases outside gene matches: 2. The CDR3 bases are TGTGCCAGCAGTTTAGCGGGAGGAAACAATGAGCAGTTCTTC. Protein product: CASSLAGGNNEQFF.

The rearrangement joins TRBV4-3 to TRBJ2-1; D gene ambiguous. This CDR3 comprises 16 residues. The germline V gene encodes CDR1 LGHNA and CDR2 YSLEER. Trimming cost V 3 bases and J 3 bases, with 15 bases left between them. As DNA, the CDR3 is TGCGCCAGCAGCCATAGCCCCACCCACAACTACAATGAGCAGTTCTTC. Protein product: CASSHSPTHNYNEQFF.

The CDR3 DNA is TGTGCCAGCAGTTACTCAGGACAGGGGACTTACGAGCAGTACTTC. Translating it yields CASSYSGQGTYEQYF. The V gene is TRBV6-6, the J gene TRBJ2-7, with TRBD1 matching 9 bases. The CDR3 loop spans 15 amino acids. V shed 0 bases and J 4 bases; nucleotides not matched to a gene: 4. CDR1 and CDR2 from the germline V gene are MNHNY and SVGAGI (reference sequence).

This chain joins TRBV19 and TRBJ2-7; 7 nucleotides match TRBD2. Germline values: CDR1 LNHDA, CDR2 SQIVND (reference sequence). Trimming at V came to 8 bases and at J to 3 bases, leaving 4 bases not matched to a gene. The CDR3 has 12 residues. CDR3 coding DNA: TGTGCCAGTGGCGGGGGAGGCTACGAGCAGTACTTC. As protein: CASGGGGYEQYF.

This chain joins TRBV6-2 or TRBV6-3 and TRBJ2-4, with D possibly matching TRBD2 (6 bases). V lost 6 bases and J lost 0, with 18 bases in between. This CDR3 spans 17 amino acids. Germline V lookup: CDR1 MNHEY, CDR2 SVGEGT. The CDR3 region is CASSPGLRLSAKNIQYF. The CDR3 nucleotides read TGTGCCAGCAGCCCGGGACTCAGACTTTCAGCCAAAAACATTCAGTACTTC.

The J gene is TRBJ2-7, the V gene TRBV5-4; tentatively, D is TRBD1 (5 bases). Trimming took off 4 bases at V and 3 bases at J, with 5 bases between the two ends. Per germline, CDR1 SGHNT and CDR2 YYREEE (reference sequence). This CDR3 has 11 amino acids. CDR3 DNA sequence: TGTGCCAGCAGCGACAGCTACGAGCAGTACTTC. Its translation is CASSDSYEQYF.

The rearrangement joins TRBV5-1 to TRBJ2-1; 9 bases align to TRBD2. The CDR3 sequence is 17 residues long. Germline V CDR1 and CDR2: SGHRS, YFSETQ. V trimming: 4 bases; J trimming: 4 bases; junction bases outside the gene matches: 12. In DNA form, the CDR3 reads TGCGCCAGCAGCCGAAACACCAGACTAGCGGAATACAATGAGCAGTTCTTC. The encoded protein is CASSRNTRLAEYNEQFF.

This chain connects TRBV7-9 to TRBJ2-7; 7 bases are a match to TRBD1. Germline CDR1 reads SEHNR; CDR2 reads FQNEAQ (reference sequence). This CDR3 contains 16 residues. V shed 4 bases and J 3 bases; nucleotides not matched to a gene: 12. CDR3 nucleotides: TGTGCCAGCAGCTCCCTTACCGGGACAGTCGGCTACGAGCAGTACTTC. This sequence encodes CASSSLTGTVGYEQYF.

By share of the sample, this clone is medium-sized. The same CDR3 also results from other DNA sequences found in this sample. The rearrangement uses TRBV7-9 and TRBJ2-2; TRBD2 might be the D (5 bases). CDR3 length: 14 residues. Trimming pared 1 base from V and 6 bases from J, leaving 9 bases between. CDR1 is SEHNR and CDR2 is FQNEAQ in the germline V gene (reference sequence). In nucleotides, the CDR3 is TGTGCCAGCAGCTTAGTAGGAGGCGCCGGGGAGCTGTTTTTT. Translated, it gives CASSLVGGAGELFF.

The chain carries TRBV7-8 and TRBJ2-7, with 8 bases lining up with TRBD2. V lost 1 base and J lost 3; bases outside the gene matches: 5. Germline values: CDR1 SGHVS, CDR2 FQNEAQ. The CDR3 contains 15 residues. The CDR3 region has the DNA TGTGCCAGCAGCTTAGAAGCGGGAGCGATCTACGAGCAGTACTTC. This translates into CASSLEAGAIYEQYF.

The chain combines TRBV6-5 with TRBJ2-2; a weak D match, TRBD1 (5 bases). The CDR3 loop spans 14 amino acids. Germline-derived CDR1 and CDR2 are MNHEY and SVGAGI. Trimming stripped 5 bases from V and 0 bases from J, with 7 bases between. CDR3 DNA: TGTGCCAGCAGTCTCAGGGCGAACACCGGGGAGCTGTTTTTT. Protein product: CASSLRANTGELFF.

A few counts support this clone. This chain uses TRBV6-6 with TRBJ2-7; TRBD2 agrees at 8 bases. The CDR3 is 16 residues long. The germline gives CDR1 MNHNY, CDR2 SVGAGI (reference sequence). The V and J ends lost 5 bases and 0 bases, in that order; junction bases with no gene match: 9. The CDR3 region has the DNA TGTGCCAGCAGTCGACCATTAGCGGGGAGCTCCTACGAGCAGTACTTC. Amino acids: CASSRPLAGSSYEQYF.

This chain connects TRBV6-6 to TRBJ2-1; D gene unclear. This CDR3 has 12 residues. CDR1 and CDR2 (germline): MNHNY, SVGAGI (reference sequence). Trimming left V 4 bases short and J 7 bases short, with 8 bases between. CDR3 loop: CASSLLFNEQFF. CDR3 bases: TGTGCCAGCAGTTTGTTATTTAATGAGCAGTTCTTC.

The chain combines TRBV9 with TRBJ2-7, with a weak D call TRBD2 (5 bases). The CDR3 length is 14 residues. With 4 bases removed from V and 0 bases from J, the gap between germline ends came to 11 bases. Germline CDR1 is SGDLS and CDR2 is YYNGEE. The CDR3 DNA follows: TGTGCCAGCAGCCCGGACGGGATCTCCTACGAGCAGTACTTC. It encodes CASSPDGISYEQYF. Filled out from reference TRBV9 and TRBJ2-7, the complete variable domain reads DSGVTQTPKHLITATGQRVTLRCSPRSGDLSVYWYQQSLDQGLQFLIQYYNGEERAKGNILERFSAQQFPDLHSELNLSSLELGDSALYFCASSPDGISYEQYFGPGTRLTVT.

The CDR3 nucleotides are TGTGCCAGCAGCCAAGATGCGCTGAGGAGCGGTGAGCAGTTCTTC. Translated: CASSQDALRSGEQFF. The genes are TRBV4-2 and TRBJ2-1; weak D call: TRBD2 (5 bases). The CDR3 runs to 15 residues. Germline V lookup: CDR1 LGHNA, CDR2 YNFKEQ. V lost 0 bases and J lost 9, with 15 bases in between.

This clone has only one observation. This chain links TRBV4-1 with TRBJ2-4; tentatively, D is TRBD2 (7 bases). The CDR3 totals 18 residues. CDR1 and CDR2 (germline): MGHRA, YSYEKL. Deletions cut 4 bases from V and 3 bases from J, with 22 bases between. CDR3: CASSPEGGTRLDKNIQYF. The CDR3 bases are TGCGCCAGCAGCCCCGAGGGGGGGACACGATTAGACAAAAACATTCAGTACTTC.

V is TRBV27 and J is TRBJ1-5, with unresolved D. Trimming shortened V by 6 bases and J by 6 bases, and 21 bases separated the two germline ends. Germline lookup yields CDR1 MNHEY and CDR2 SMNVEV (reference sequence). The CDR3 sequence is 16 residues long. CDR3 amino acids: CASSNTSFVFGQPQHF. In DNA form, the CDR3 reads TGTGCCAGCAGCAATACTAGTTTCGTGTTTGGTCAGCCCCAGCATTTT.

The genes are TRBV5-8 and TRBJ1-1, with 8 nucleotides matching TRBD1. Looked up from germline, CDR1 is SGHTS and CDR2 is YDEGEE. V shed 4 bases and J 1 base; nucleotides not matched to a gene: 3. This CDR3 is 14 amino acids long. The CDR3 DNA reads TGTGCCAGCAGCCCGGGACAGGCGAACACTGAAGCTTTCTTT. This encodes CASSPGQANTEAFF.

The chain recombines TRBV7-3 with TRBJ2-1; D is ambiguous. CDR1 is SGHTA and CDR2 is FQGTGA in the germline V gene. This CDR3 is built from 16 residues. With 5 bases removed from V and 6 bases from J, the gap between germline ends came to 20 bases. The CDR3 here is CASSQAPPPTINEQFF. The CDR3 coding sequence is TGTGCCAGCAGCCAGGCTCCGCCACCCACAATCAATGAGCAGTTCTTC.

This clone was counted a few times. This chain uses TRBV27 with TRBJ2-1, with TRBD2 identical over 8 bases. Germline CDR1 and CDR2: MNHEY and SMNVEV (reference sequence). Trimming at V came to 8 bases and at J to 7 bases, leaving 13 bases not matched to a gene. The CDR3 contains 15 residues. The CDR3 protein is CASGSGLGTWNEQFF. In DNA, the CDR3 is TGTGCCAGCGGATCGGGACTAGGCACTTGGAATGAGCAGTTCTTC.

This rearrangement joins TRBV7-3 to TRBJ1-1, with 7 bases aligning to TRBD1. Germline-derived CDR1 and CDR2 are SGHTA and FQGTGA. After removal of 6 bases from V and 1 base from J, the junction contained 5 bases not matched to a gene. CDR3 length: 14 amino acids. The CDR3 loop reads CASRPGGWNTEAFF. The CDR3 DNA is TGTGCCAGCAGGCCAGGGGGTTGGAACACTGAAGCTTTCTTT.